A selection of T cell receptor beta chains follows, all from one sample in a study of cytomegalovirus exposure and HLA in healthy donors. Data came from immunoSEQ multiplex PCR; TCRdb stores just in-frame clones and leaves some out. Altogether just under 80,000 clones are present, around 84% being singletons, with the ten largest covering around 4.5%. Input material: PBMCs. Receptors were obtained from a man aged 40-49 years in good health and CMV-seronegative. Each CDR3 is given with its conserved first and last residue. The D gene is left open where the match is weak.

TRBJ2-5,-,TRBV5-4,CASSLPLEEQETQYF
TRBJ2-2,TRBD2,TRBV7-2,CASSPTGQGGTGELFF
TRBJ1-2,-,TRBV4-3,CASSQDLAGEGGYTF
TRBJ1-2,-,TRBV15,CATSRDRDHYGYTF
TRBJ1-1,-,TRBV15,CATSRDLVNTEAFF
TRBJ1-6,-,TRBV30,CAWRVSRLEGSSYNSPLHF
TRBJ1-5,-,TRBV28,CASSSGYNQPQHF
TRBJ2-1,-,TRBV10-3,CAISALEDEQFF
TRBJ2-3,-,TRBV15,CATSRDRARGTDTQYF
TRBJ2-2,TRBD1,TRBV28,CASSLGTGSYTGELFF
TRBJ2-3,-,TRBV7-2,CASRGGPAVNTQYF
TRBJ1-1,-,TRBV5-4,CASSLDGGVTEAFF
TRBJ1-2,TRBD1,TRBV9,CASRQGSYGYTF
TRBJ2-7,-,TRBV6-1,CASSARGQVYEQYF
TRBJ2-7,-,TRBV20-1,CSARGIYEQYF
TRBJ2-1,TRBD2,TRBV4-3,CASSQDARLAGLQFF
TRBJ2-1,TRBD2,TRBV6-1,CASSAGLAGGGGQFF
TRBJ2-1,TRBD2,TRBV5-6,CASSLGRTSGGSSYNEQFF
TRBJ2-1,-,TRBV12-5,CASGLVLTSEQFF
TRBJ2-4,TRBD1,TRBV29-1,CSGQGGGNIQYF
TRBJ1-4,-,TRBV7-9,CASSLLQGGEKLFF
TRBJ2-7,-,TRBV30,CAWSVLSYEQYF
TRBJ2-7,TRBD1,TRBV7-9,CASSVGQDYEQYF
TRBJ1-2,-,TRBV18,CASSPPGQNNYGYTF
TRBJ1-5,-,TRBV21-1,CASRKTQGISNQPQHF
TRBJ2-7,-,TRBV11-2,CASSLETGTYYEQYF
TRBJ2-1,TRBD1,TRBV30,CAWSPTGREQFF
TRBJ1-2,TRBD1,TRBV6-5,CASTPTGRYGYTF
TRBJ2-2,-,TRBV18,CASSPSAGFTGELFF
TRBJ2-7,TRBD2,TRBV6-5,CASSPGLAGAYEQYF
-,-,TRBV2,CASSEVAVDYEQYF
TRBJ1-3,TRBD1,TRBV7-2,CASSIDRGLGNTIYF
TRBJ2-7,TRBD2,TRBV29-1,CSVDTSGSVEQYF
TRBJ2-2,TRBD2,TRBV4-1,CASSQDTHSGGGRELFF
TRBJ1-5,TRBD1,TRBV19,CASSGTGGNQPQHF
TRBJ2-1,TRBD2,TRBV7-6,CASSPLSGPSYNEQFF
TRBJ2-1,TRBD2,TRBV7-3,CASSLAGGPYNEQFF
TRBJ2-1,TRBD2,TRBV14,CASSQGLAAYNEQFF
TRBJ2-5,TRBD2,TRBV9,CASSVGGTSRFQETQYF
TRBJ1-5,TRBD1,TRBV28,CATTLIDRANNQPQHF
TRBJ2-7,TRBD1,TRBV29-1,CSVVQGAGYEQYF
TRBJ2-7,-,TRBV6-1,CASSVDRTYEQYF
TRBJ2-1,-,TRBV29-1,CSVDSGSVYNEQFF
TRBJ2-3,-,TRBV7-9,CASSLAIPGSDTQYF
TRBJ2-7,-,TRBV5-1,CASSLLYNSYEQYF
TRBJ2-5,TRBD2,TRBV7-2,CASSLTGLAGGYETQYF
TRBJ1-1,TRBD1,TRBV5-1,CASSLGDRAYTEAFF
TRBJ2-3,TRBD1,TRBV25-1,CASSADRGFPSTDTQYF
TRBJ2-1,-,TRBV18,CASSPPLAPSYNEQFF
TRBJ2-7,-,TRBV11-2,CASSQYEQYF
TRBJ2-1,TRBD1,TRBV19,CATSTLQGAVDNEQFF
TRBJ1-5,TRBD1,TRBV6-1,CASSEARKGQPQNQPQHF
TRBJ2-1,-,TRBV10-2,CASRISRPPGNEQFF